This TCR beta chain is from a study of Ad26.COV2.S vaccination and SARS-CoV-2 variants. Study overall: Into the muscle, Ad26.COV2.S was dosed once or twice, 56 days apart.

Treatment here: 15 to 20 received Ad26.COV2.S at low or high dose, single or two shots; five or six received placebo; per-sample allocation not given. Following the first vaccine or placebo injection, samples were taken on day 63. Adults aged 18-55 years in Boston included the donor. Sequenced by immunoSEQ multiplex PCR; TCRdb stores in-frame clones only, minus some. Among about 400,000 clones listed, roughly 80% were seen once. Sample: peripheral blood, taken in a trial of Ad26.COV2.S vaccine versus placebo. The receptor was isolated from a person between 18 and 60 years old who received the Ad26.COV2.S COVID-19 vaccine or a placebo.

The CDR3 DNA follows: TGTGCCAGCGACCCGGGACAGGGGTATCCCAAAAACATTCAGTACTTC. Translated, it gives CASDPGQGYPKNIQYF. This rearrangement joins TRBV9 to TRBJ2-4, with 10 nucleotides matching TRBD1. Germline V CDR1 and CDR2: SGDLS, YYNGEE. The V and J ends lost 7 bases and 2 bases, in that order; junction bases with no gene match: 9. This CDR3 spans 16 amino acids.